This passage covers 27 T cell receptor beta chains from one sample sequenced in a study of blood T cell repertoires in COVID-19. Produced via immunoSEQ multiplex PCR; TCRdb's table is partial and in-frame only. The profile shows approximately 300,000 clones, approximately 92% of them singletons. The source material was peripheral blood. The source of these receptors is a woman aged 25 to 39 with COVID-19, enrolled during active disease.

The chain is built from TRBV30 and TRBJ1-5; D possibly corresponds to TRBD1 (5 bases). V was cut by 2 bases and J by 9 bases, with 20 bases left in between. Germline loops: CDR1 GTSNPN, CDR2 SVGIG (reference sequence). This CDR3 is 15 amino acids long. CDR3 protein: CAWSPRWGRERPQHF. As DNA, the CDR3 is TGTGCCTGGAGTCCAAGATGGGGGAGGGAGCGGCCCCAGCATTTT.

The chain is built from TRBV28 and TRBJ1-2, with 9 positions matching TRBD1. The junction had 6 bases not matched to a gene; V was cut back by 6 bases and J by 4 bases. The CDR3 contains 14 residues. Per germline, CDR1 MDHEN and CDR2 SYDVKM. CDR3 protein: CASSRDRASYGYTF. The DNA for the CDR3 is TGTGCCAGCAGCCGGGACAGGGCGAGCTATGGCTACACCTTC.

The rearrangement uses TRBV6-5 and TRBJ2-7; TRBD2 is a possible D gene (6 bases). CDR3 size: 14 residues. The V gene's germline CDR1 is MNHEY and CDR2 SVGAGI. Deletions cut 2 bases from V and 6 bases from J, with 14 bases between. DNA of the CDR3: TGTGCCAGCAGTTACAAGGGAGGAGGGATCGAGCAGTACTTC. It specifies CASSYKGGGIEQYF.

The V and J genes are TRBV2 and TRBJ2-7; TRBD1 matches 8 bases. V was clipped by 1 base and J by 4 bases; unmatched bases: 6. Germline-derived CDR1 and CDR2 are SNHLY and FYNNEI. This CDR3 is 15 amino acids long. The CDR3 is CASSEGGQVLYEQYF. The CDR3 region has the DNA TGTGCCAGCAGTGAAGGGGGACAGGTTTTATACGAGCAGTACTTC.

V gene TRBV4-1 combines with J gene TRBJ2-7; the D is unclear. This CDR3 has 12 amino acids. Germline lookup yields CDR1 MGHRA and CDR2 YSYEKL. The V end lost 0 bases, the J end lost 11 bases, and 11 bases lay between the germline ends. This CDR3 reads CASSQEGRKEYF. CDR3 DNA sequence: TGCGCCAGCAGCCAAGAGGGCAGAAAAGAGTACTTC.

J is TRBJ1-1 and V is TRBV7-2; weak D call: TRBD1 (5 bases). V lost 10 bases and J 1 base, leaving 13 bases between the germline ends. Germline CDR1 reads SGHTA; CDR2 reads FQGNSA. The CDR3 spans 13 residues. The DNA of the CDR3 is TGTGCCATTGGACAAAGTCCGAACACTGAAGCTTTCTTT. The encoded protein is CAIGQSPNTEAFF.

The chain carries TRBV6-6 and TRBJ2-3; tentative D call: TRBD2 (5 bases). This CDR3 region has 14 residues. Germline loops: CDR1 MNHNY, CDR2 SVGAGI (reference sequence). The germline V and J ends were trimmed by 0 bases and 2 bases, with 6 bases remaining between them. CDR3 region: CASSYSRDTDTQYF. DNA for the CDR3: TGTGCCAGCAGTTACTCCCGGGACACAGATACGCAGTATTTT.

The chain is built from TRBV5-1 and TRBJ2-6; TRBD2 aligns across 7 bases. J gave up 2 bases and V 1 base, and 6 bases lay outside the gene matches. The CDR3 covers 17 residues. Germline CDR1 is SGHRS and CDR2 is YFSETQ. CDR3 amino acids: CASSLYRGVPGANVLTF. In DNA form, the CDR3 reads TGCGCCAGCAGCTTGTACCGGGGGGTTCCTGGGGCCAACGTCCTGACTTTC.

Only one count was recorded for this clone. The V gene is TRBV5-4, the J gene TRBJ1-1, with D hard to call. CDR3 size: 15 residues. V was trimmed by 4 bases and J by 1 base, leaving 14 bases between them. CDR1 and CDR2 (germline): SGHNT, YYREEE (reference sequence). CDR3 residues: CASSQRTGTNTEAFF. DNA of the CDR3: TGTGCCAGCAGCCAAAGGACGGGAACGAACACTGAAGCTTTCTTT. Full variable domain (missing parts from reference TRBV5-4 and TRBJ1-1): ETGVTQSPTHLIKTRGQQVTLRCSSQSGHNTVSWYQQALGQGPQFIFQYYREEENGRGNFPPRFSGLQFPNYSSELNVNALELDDSALYLCASSQRTGTNTEAFFGQGTRLTVV.

V is TRBV28 and J is TRBJ2-2; 7 nucleotides line up with TRBD2. The CDR3 covers 15 residues. V gave up 3 bases and J gave up 5 bases; unmatched junction bases: 6. Germline loops: CDR1 MDHEN, CDR2 SYDVKM. The CDR3 DNA reads as TGTGCCAGCAGTTTGGCGGGAGCATTGACCGGGGAGCTGTTTTTT. Its translation: CASSLAGALTGELFF.

The chain joins TRBV6-6 to TRBJ2-1, with a weak D call TRBD2 (7 bases). The CDR3 contains 14 residues. The V gene lost 2 bases and the J gene lost 7 bases, with 12 bases spanning the gap. CDR1 and CDR2 from the germline V gene are MNHNY and SVGAGI (reference sequence). The CDR3 bases are TGTGCCAGCAGTTACGAGGGGGGGTGGAATGAGCAGTTCTTC. Protein product: CASSYEGGWNEQFF.

This clone has a single count. The chain recombines TRBV28 with TRBJ1-2; 7 positions match TRBD1. Germline V gives CDR1 MDHEN, CDR2 SYDVKM. The CDR3 consists of 15 residues. J lost 5 bases, V lost 4 bases, and 10 bases had no gene match. CDR3 in DNA: TGTGCCAGCAGTTCCGGGGACAGCCGCGGGTATGGCTACACCTTC. Its translation: CASSSGDSRGYGYTF.

The table lists this clone with a few counts. The chain couples TRBV19 to TRBJ2-7; TRBD1 matches 8 bases. This CDR3 is built from 14 residues. With 4 bases clipped from V and 5 bases from J, the junction kept 7 bases outside the gene matches. Germline V gene data show CDR1 as LNHDA and CDR2 as SQIVND (reference sequence). Here the CDR3 DNA reads TGTGCCAGTAGTAGCCAGGACAGGGACCACGAGCAGTACTTC. Amino acids: CASSSQDRDHEQYF.

Written as DNA, the CDR3 is TGTGCCAGTAGTATAATAGTCCCCGGGGAGCTGTTTTTT. Translation: CASSIIVPGELFF. V and J are TRBV19 and TRBJ2-2, with unresolved D. Trimming took off 2 bases at V and 6 bases at J, with 7 bases between the two ends. The germline V gene encodes CDR1 LNHDA and CDR2 SQIVND (reference sequence). The length of the CDR3 is 13 residues.

This clone was detected once. The chain combines TRBV7-6 with TRBJ2-5, with 8 bases lining up with TRBD2. The germline V gene encodes CDR1 SGHVS and CDR2 FNYEAQ. CDR3 length: 14 residues. Losses at the gene ends were 1 base for V and 7 bases for J; bases not matched to a gene: 5. CDR3 nucleotide sequence: TGTGCCAGCAGCTTAGGAACTAGCGGTGGGACCCAGTACTTC. It is translated as CASSLGTSGGTQYF.

This chain uses TRBV9 with TRBJ1-2; 7 bases agree with TRBD1. Trimming cost V 3 bases and J 8 bases; bases outside gene matches: 7. The CDR3 runs 13 residues. In germline, CDR1 is SGDLS, CDR2 YYNGEE. The chain's CDR3 is CASSDYRGNGYTF. CDR3 bases: TGTGCCAGCAGCGACTACAGGGGTAACGGCTACACCTTC.

Concerning this clone itself: Germline is not matched at one junction end, which may reflect a read error. V is TRBV7-7 and J is TRBJ1-1, with D unclear. Germline loops: CDR1 SSHAT, CDR2 FNYEAQ (reference sequence). The CDR3 is 13 residues long. The CDR3 loop is CASSLAMDTEAFF. In nucleotides, the CDR3 is TGTGCTAGCAGCTTGGCCATGGACACTGAAGCTTTCTTT.

A remark on this clone: The same CDR3 is also encoded by other DNA sequences in this sample. This chain links TRBV2 with TRBJ2-1; D uncertain. CDR1 is SNHLY, CDR2 FYNNEI, per germline. The CDR3 extends over 14 amino acids. With 7 bases removed from V and 0 bases from J, the gap between germline ends came to 10 bases. The CDR3 nucleotides read TGTGCCAGCACACCCCGCAGCTCCTACAATGAGCAGTTCTTC. The encoded protein is CASTPRSSYNEQFF.

This clone was recorded only once. The chain links TRBV3-1 (or the pseudogene TRBV3-2) to TRBJ1-1; no reliable D call. Trimming removed 3 bases at V and 8 bases at J, with 10 bases between. Looked up from germline, CDR1 is LGHDT and CDR2 is YNNKEL (reference sequence). This CDR3 spans 12 amino acids. The CDR3: CASSQTGTEAFF. CDR3 DNA sequence: TGTGCCAGCAGCCAGACGGGAACCGAAGCTTTCTTT.

The rearrangement links TRBV15 to TRBJ1-6; 7 positions match TRBD1. Germline trimming cut 5 bases from V and 6 bases from J; bases unmatched to any gene: 4. This CDR3 contains 14 residues. The germline V gene encodes CDR1 LNHNV and CDR2 YYDKDF (reference sequence). This CDR3 is CATSHDRANSPLHF. DNA of the CDR3: TGTGCCACCAGCCATGACAGGGCTAATTCACCCCTCCACTTT.

The chain joins TRBV5-1 to TRBJ2-1; 11 nucleotides agree with TRBD2. V was pared by 2 bases and J by 9 bases, with 7 bases of the junction left unmatched. The length of the CDR3 is 15 residues. Germline CDR1 SGHRS, CDR2 YFSETQ. CDR3 in DNA: TGCGCCAGCAGCTTAGTAGCGGGAGGGCCTGTTGAGCAGTTCTTC. Its translation: CASSLVAGGPVEQFF. The full variable domain, with the rest looked up from reference TRBV5-1 and TRBJ2-1, is KAGVTQTPRYLIKTRGQQVTLSCSPISGHRSVSWYQQTPGQGLQFLFEYFSETQRNKGNFPGRFSGRQFSNSRSEMNVSTLELGDSALYLCASSLVAGGPVEQFFGPGTRLTVL.

The V gene is TRBV3-1 (or the pseudogene TRBV3-2), the J gene TRBJ2-7; 7 bases line up with TRBD1. Unmatched junction bases numbered 2, after V lost 8 bases and J lost 4 bases. The CDR3 sequence is 11 residues long. Germline V CDR1 and CDR2: LGHDT, YNNKEL (reference sequence). CDR3 in amino acids: CASSQGYEQYF. The CDR3 nucleotides read TGTGCCAGCTCACAGGGGTACGAGCAGTACTTC.

The chain carries TRBV5-1 and TRBJ1-3, with TRBD1 identical over 9 bases. The junction had 7 bases not matched to a gene; V was cut back by 6 bases and J by 3 bases. The CDR3 length is 15 residues. CDR1 SGHRS and CDR2 YFSETQ come from the germline V gene. CDR3 in amino acids: CASTRTGADGNTIYF. The CDR3, as DNA: TGCGCCAGCACACGGACAGGGGCAGATGGAAACACCATATATTTT.

The count of this clone is one. The chain is built from TRBV7-8 and TRBJ1-6; D not resolved. Germline CDR1 and CDR2: SGHVS and FQNEAQ. CDR3 size: 17 residues. V was trimmed by 1 base and J by 4 bases, leaving 14 bases between them. CDR3 sequence: CASSLVGIPTYNSPLHF. The CDR3 bases are TGTGCCAGCAGCTTAGTAGGAATACCGACTTATAATTCACCCCTCCACTTT.

The chain recombines TRBV18 with TRBJ1-5, with D possibly being TRBD1 (5 bases). This CDR3 comprises 15 residues. Germline V gene lookup returns CDR1 KGHSH and CDR2 LQKENI. V was pared by 0 bases and J by 2 bases, with 8 bases between. CDR3 protein: CASSPPGGGNQPQHF. The CDR3 nucleotides are TGTGCCAGCTCACCACCGGGAGGGGGCAATCAGCCCCAGCATTTT.

The chain employs TRBV5-6 and TRBJ1-3; no clear D. Trimming took 3 bases from V and 4 from J, leaving 14 bases between them. There are 15 residues in the CDR3. Germline V CDR1 and CDR2: SGHDT, YYEEEE. Here the CDR3 DNA reads TGTGCCAGCAGCTCAACTGACCGGGTCGGAAACACCATATATTTT. It is translated as CASSSTDRVGNTIYF. Full variable domain (rest looked up from reference TRBV5-6 and TRBJ1-3): DAGVTQSPTHLIKTRGQQVTLRCSPKSGHDTVSWYQQALGQGPQFIFQYYEEEERQRGNFPDRFSGHQFPNYSSELNVNALLLGDSALYLCASSSTDRVGNTIYFGEGSWLTVV.

For the CDR3, the DNA is TGTGCCAGCAGTTTGTATCCGGAGGGAGGGCCTGGGGACGAGCAGTACTTC. Protein sequence: CASSLYPEGGPGDEQYF. The chain employs TRBV28 and TRBJ2-7; the match to TRBD2 covers 7 bases. CDR1 is MDHEN, CDR2 SYDVKM, per germline. The CDR3 runs 17 residues. Trimming at V came to 3 bases and at J to 5 bases, leaving 16 bases not matched to a gene.